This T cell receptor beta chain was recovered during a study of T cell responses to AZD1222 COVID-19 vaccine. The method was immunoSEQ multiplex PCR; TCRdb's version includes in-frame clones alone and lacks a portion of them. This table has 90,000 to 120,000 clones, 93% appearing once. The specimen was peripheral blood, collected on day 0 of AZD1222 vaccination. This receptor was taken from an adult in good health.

CDR3 DNA sequence: TGTGCCAGCAGCGTGATGGTGAACACTGAAGCTTTCTTT. Amino acids: CASSVMVNTEAFF. V is TRBV9 and J is TRBJ1-1; D is uncertain. V was cut by 2 bases and J by 0 bases, with 5 bases left in between. This CDR3 region has 13 residues. In germline, CDR1 is SGDLS, CDR2 YYNGEE.